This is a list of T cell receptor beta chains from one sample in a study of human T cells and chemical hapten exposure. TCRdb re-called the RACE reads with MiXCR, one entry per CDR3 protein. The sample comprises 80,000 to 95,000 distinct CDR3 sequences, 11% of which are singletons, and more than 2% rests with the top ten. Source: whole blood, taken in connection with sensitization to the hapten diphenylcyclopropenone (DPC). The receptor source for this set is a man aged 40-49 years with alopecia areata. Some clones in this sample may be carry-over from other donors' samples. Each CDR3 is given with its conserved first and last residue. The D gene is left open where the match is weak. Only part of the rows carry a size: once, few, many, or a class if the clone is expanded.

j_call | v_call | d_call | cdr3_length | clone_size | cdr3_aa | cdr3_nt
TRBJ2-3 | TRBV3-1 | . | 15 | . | CASSQLGYPTDTQYF | TGTGCCAGCAGCCAGTTAGGGTACCCCACAGATACGCAGTATTTT
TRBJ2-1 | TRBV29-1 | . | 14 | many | CSMGVGGSYNEQFF | TGCAGCATGGGGGTAGGGGGCTCCTACAATGAGCAGTTCTTC
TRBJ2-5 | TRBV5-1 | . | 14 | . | CASSFNRVEETQYF | TGCGCCAGCAGCTTCAACAGGGTTGAAGAGACCCAGTACTTC
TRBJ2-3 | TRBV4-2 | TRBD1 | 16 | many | CASSQSLGQGRDTQYF | TGTGCCAGCAGCCAGTCACTTGGACAGGGGCGAGATACGCAGTATTTT
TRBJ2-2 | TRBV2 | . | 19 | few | CASSEGNSWGAQHTGELFF | TGTGCCAGCAGTGAAGGAAATAGTTGGGGCGCGCAGCACACCGGGGAGCTGTTTTTT
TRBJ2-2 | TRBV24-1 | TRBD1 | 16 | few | CATSDPGTANTGELFF | TGTGCCACCAGTGACCCTGGGACAGCGAACACCGGGGAGCTGTTTTTT
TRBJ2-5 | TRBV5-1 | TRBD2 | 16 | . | CASSFPSGRRQETQYF | TGCGCCAGCAGCTTTCCTAGCGGGAGGCGCCAAGAGACCCAGTACTTC
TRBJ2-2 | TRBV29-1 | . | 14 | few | CSVFGGLNTGELFF | TGCAGCGTTTTTGGGGGGCTGAACACCGGGGAGCTGTTTTTT
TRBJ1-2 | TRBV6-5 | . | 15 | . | CASSYGGSPNYGYTF | TGTGCCAGCAGTTACGGGGGCAGCCCGAACTATGGCTACACCTTC
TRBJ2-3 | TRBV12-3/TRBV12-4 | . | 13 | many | CASSFPRSDTQYF | TGTGCCAGCAGTTTCCCCCGATCAGATACGCAGTATTTT
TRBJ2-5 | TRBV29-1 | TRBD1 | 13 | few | CSAADRGQETQYF | TGCAGCGCCGCCGACAGGGGGCAAGAGACCCAGTACTTC
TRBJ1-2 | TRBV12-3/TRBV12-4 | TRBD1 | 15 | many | CASSLQGARNYGYTF | TGTGCCAGCAGCCTACAGGGGGCGCGTAACTATGGCTACACCTTC
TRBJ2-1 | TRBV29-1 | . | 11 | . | CSGGGGSEQFF | TGCAGCGGGGGGGGGGGCAGTGAGCAGTTCTTC
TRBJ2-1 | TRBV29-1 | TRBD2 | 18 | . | CSANPGLAGQGGYNEQFF | TGCAGCGCTAATCCGGGACTAGCGGGGCAGGGGGGTTACAATGAGCAGTTCTTC
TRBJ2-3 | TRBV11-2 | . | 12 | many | CASSLWADTQYF | TGTGCCAGCAGCTTATGGGCAGATACGCAGTATTTT
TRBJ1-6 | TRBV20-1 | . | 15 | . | CSARWRSSYNSPLHF | TGCAGTGCTAGATGGCGGAGCTCCTATAATTCACCCCTCCACTTT
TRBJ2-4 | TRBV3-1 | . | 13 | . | CARVRLSRPRQYF | TGTGCCAGGGTTCGGCTGAGCCGGCCACGACAGTACTTC
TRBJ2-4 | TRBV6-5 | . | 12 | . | CAGGSAKNIQYF | TGTGCCGGGGGGTCAGCCAAAAACATTCAGTACTTC
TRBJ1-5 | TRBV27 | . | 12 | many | CASSPTNQPQHF | TGTGCCAGCAGCCCGACTAATCAGCCCCAGCATTTT
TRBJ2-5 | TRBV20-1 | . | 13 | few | CSAPDYPKETQYF | TGCAGTGCTCCGGACTACCCCAAAGAGACCCAGTACTTC
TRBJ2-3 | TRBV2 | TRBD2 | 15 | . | CASSDGSGIADTQYF | TGTGCCAGCAGTGATGGAAGCGGGATTGCAGATACGCAGTATTTT
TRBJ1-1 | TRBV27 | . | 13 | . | CASRPSLGVEAFF | TGTGCCAGCAGACCTTCCCTGGGAGTTGAAGCTTTCTTT
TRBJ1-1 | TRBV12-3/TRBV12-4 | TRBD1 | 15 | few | CASSPGQGVGTEAFF | TGTGCCAGCAGTCCGGGACAGGGTGTTGGGACTGAAGCTTTCTTT
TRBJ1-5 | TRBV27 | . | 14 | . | CASRRPGRNQPQHF | TGTGCCAGCAGACGCCCAGGGCGCAATCAGCCCCAGCATTTT
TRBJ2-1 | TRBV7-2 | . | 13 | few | CASAAPSYNEQFF | TGTGCCAGCGCGGCACCAAGCTACAATGAGCAGTTCTTC
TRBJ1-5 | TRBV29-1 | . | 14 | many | CSVKQGAGNQPQHF | TGCAGCGTCAAACAGGGAGCGGGCAATCAGCCCCAGCATTTT
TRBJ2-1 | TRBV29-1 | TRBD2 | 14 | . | CSVALTGTSGRIFF | TGCAGCGTCGCTCTCACCGGGACTAGCGGGAGAATATTCTTC
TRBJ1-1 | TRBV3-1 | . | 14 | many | CASSPLKGNTEAFF | TGTGCCAGCAGCCCACTAAAGGGGAACACTGAAGCTTTCTTT
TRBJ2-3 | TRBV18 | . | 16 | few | CASSPPIGTSTDTQYF | TGTGCCAGCTCACCACCGATCGGGACTAGCACAGATACGCAGTATTTT
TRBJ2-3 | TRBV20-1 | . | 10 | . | CSARNPAGNF | TGCAGTGCTAGAAACCCGGCGGGGAATTTT
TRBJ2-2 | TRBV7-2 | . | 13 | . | CASRVGNTGELFF | TGTGCCAGCCGTGTCGGAAACACCGGGGAGCTGTTTTTT
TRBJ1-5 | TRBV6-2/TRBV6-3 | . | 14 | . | CASTDKYSNQPQHF | TGTGCCAGCACCGACAAGTATAGCAATCAGCCCCAGCATTTT
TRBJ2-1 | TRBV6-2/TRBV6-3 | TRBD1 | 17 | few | CASSEIPGGVPYNEQFF | TGTGCCAGCAGCGAAATTCCAGGGGGAGTCCCCTACAATGAGCAGTTCTTC
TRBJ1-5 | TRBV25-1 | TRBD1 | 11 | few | CVMTGDQPQHF | TGTGTCATGACAGGGGATCAGCCCCAGCATTTT
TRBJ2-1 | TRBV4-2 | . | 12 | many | CASSQEDYEQFF | TGTGCCAGCAGCCAAGAAGACTATGAGCAGTTCTTC
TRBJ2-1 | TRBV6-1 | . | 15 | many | CASNPRSIGNNEQFF | TGTGCCAGCAACCCTAGATCTATTGGAAACAATGAGCAGTTCTTC
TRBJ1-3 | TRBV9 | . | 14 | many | CASSVRGSGNTIYF | TGTGCCAGCAGCGTCCGGGGCTCTGGAAACACCATATATTTT
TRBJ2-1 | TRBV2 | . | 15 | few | CASTAGAGQYNEQFF | TGTGCCAGCACCGCGGGGGCAGGCCAGTACAATGAGCAGTTCTTC
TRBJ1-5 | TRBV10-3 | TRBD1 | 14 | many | CAITSTGDNQPQHF | TGTGCCATCACCTCGACAGGGGATAATCAGCCCCAGCATTTT
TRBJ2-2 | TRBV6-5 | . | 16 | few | CASSPRGRGNTGELFF | TGTGCCAGCAGCCCGCGGGGCAGGGGTAACACCGGGGAGCTGTTTTTT
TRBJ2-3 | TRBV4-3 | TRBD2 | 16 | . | CASSQAAGGPGNTQYF | TGCGCCAGCAGCCAAGCAGCGGGAGGGCCGGGAAATACGCAGTATTTT
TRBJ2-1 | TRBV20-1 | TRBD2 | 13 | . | CSVGREGRNEQFF | TGCAGTGTAGGACGGGAGGGCCGGAATGAGCAGTTCTTC
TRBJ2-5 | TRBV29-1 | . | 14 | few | CSVEGAAYQETQYF | TGCAGCGTTGAAGGGGCAGCGTACCAAGAGACCCAGTACTTC
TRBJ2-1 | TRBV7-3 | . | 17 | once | CASSDWGGTETYNEQFF | TGTGCCAGCAGCGACTGGGGGGGGACAGAGACCTACAATGAGCAGTTCTTC
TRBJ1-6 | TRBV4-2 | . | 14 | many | CASSQDWEDSPLHF | TGTGCCAGCAGCCAAGATTGGGAAGATTCACCCCTCCACTTT
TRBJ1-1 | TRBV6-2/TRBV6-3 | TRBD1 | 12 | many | CASRRDRGPSFF | TGTGCCAGCAGACGGGACAGGGGGCCGTCTTTCTTT
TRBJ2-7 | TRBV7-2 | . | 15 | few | CASSLEAVNSYEQYF | TGTGCCAGCAGCTTAGAGGCCGTGAACTCCTACGAGCAGTACTTC
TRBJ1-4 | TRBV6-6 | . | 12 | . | CASSYSRDSLGF | TGTGCCAGCAGTTACTCGAGAGACAGCCTAGGTTTT
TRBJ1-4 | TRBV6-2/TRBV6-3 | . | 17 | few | CASSYSRSTSSDEKLFF | TGTGCCAGCAGTTACTCTAGGAGTACCTCGTCGGATGAAAAACTGTTTTTT
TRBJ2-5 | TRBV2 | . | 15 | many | CASSENSLKQETQYF | TGTGCCAGCAGTGAGAACAGCTTAAAGCAAGAGACCCAGTACTTC
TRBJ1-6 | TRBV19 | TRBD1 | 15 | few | CASSMEGALNSPLHF | TGTGCCAGTAGTATGGAGGGGGCCCTTAATTCACCCCTCCACTTT
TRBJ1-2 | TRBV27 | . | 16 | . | CASSSLDLQPNYGYTF | TGTGCCAGCAGTTCGTTGGATCTTCAGCCTAACTATGGCTACACCTTC
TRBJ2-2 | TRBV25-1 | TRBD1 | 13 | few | CASRDREAGELFF | TGTGCCAGCAGGGACAGGGAAGCCGGGGAGCTGTTTTTT
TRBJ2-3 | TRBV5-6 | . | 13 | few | CASSLAPTDTQYF | TGTGCCAGCAGCTTGGCCCCCACAGATACGCAGTATTTT
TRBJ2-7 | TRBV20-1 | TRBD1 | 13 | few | CSARGQGRYEQYF | TGCAGTGCTAGAGGACAGGGGAGGTACGAGCAGTACTTC
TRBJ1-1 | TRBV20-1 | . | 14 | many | CSARSPIGNAEAFF | TGCAGTGCTAGATCCCCCATTGGGAACGCTGAAGCTTTCTTT
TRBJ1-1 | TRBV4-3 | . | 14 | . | CASSQDPSNTEAFF | TGCGCCAGCAGCCAAGATCCAAGTAACACTGAAGCTTTCTTT